One sample yielded the 32 T cell receptor beta chains listed below, sequenced in a study of cytomegalovirus exposure and HLA in healthy donors. The PCR was carried out with 60 Vbeta primers and 13 Jbeta primers. Repertoires were generated with immunoSEQ multiplex PCR, while TCRdb's copy carries only in-frame clones and drops some. The sample yields tens of thousands of clones, around 80% seen once. Sequenced: PBMCs. The receptors here all came from a man aged 30 to 39 in good health and CMV-seronegative.

This clone was counted a few times. V and J are TRBV4-1 and TRBJ2-7; maybe TRBD1 (5 bases). Germline assignment: CDR1 MGHRA and CDR2 YSYEKL. V was trimmed by 6 bases and J by 2 bases, leaving 11 bases between them. CDR3 length: 13 amino acids. The DNA of the CDR3 is TGCGCCAGCAGTCGACAGCCAGCCTACGAGCAGTACTTC. The encoded protein is CASSRQPAYEQYF.

The V and J genes are TRBV29-1 and TRBJ2-7; D is ambiguous. CDR3 length: 16 residues. Germline CDR1 reads SQVTM; CDR2 reads ANQGSEA. Trimming cost V 1 base and J 3 bases, with 19 bases left between them. The CDR3 bases are TGCAGCGTTGAAGTCGGAACCCGTTTGACTTTCTACGAGCAGTACTTC. This codes for CSVEVGTRLTFYEQYF.

V is TRBV6-5 and J is TRBJ1-2, with 7 bases aligning to TRBD1. This CDR3 is 14 amino acids long. The ends lost 6 bases at V and 1 base at J; junction bases unmatched: 5. The germline gives CDR1 MNHEY, CDR2 SVGAGI. CDR3 in amino acids: CASSRDSFNYGYTF. The CDR3 nucleotides read TGTGCCAGCAGCCGGGACAGTTTTAACTATGGCTACACCTTC.

This clone has only a few counts. The V and J genes are TRBV12-5 and TRBJ1-1, with D tentatively TRBD1 (5 bases). This CDR3 has 14 amino acids. Trimming took 1 base from V and 1 from J, leaving 7 bases between them. CDR1 and CDR2 (germline): LGHNT, FRNRAP. The CDR3 reads CASGLDRTNTEAFF. DNA for the CDR3: TGTGCTAGTGGTTTGGACAGGACGAACACTGAAGCTTTCTTT.

The chain employs TRBV14 and TRBJ2-7; D remains ambiguous. Trimming took off 4 bases at V and 6 bases at J, with 10 bases between the two ends. This CDR3 is built from 12 residues. Germline V gene lookup returns CDR1 SGHDN and CDR2 FVKESK. CDR3 in amino acids: CASSPLPGEQYF. The CDR3, as DNA: TGTGCCAGCAGCCCCCTTCCCGGCGAGCAGTACTTC.

The chain couples TRBV7-2 to TRBJ2-3, with 7 bases identical to TRBD1. CDR1 and CDR2 (germline): SGHTA, FQGNSA. V was clipped by 4 bases and J by 2 bases; unmatched bases: 6. The CDR3 consists of 15 residues. The CDR3 here is CASSSYGQDTDTQYF. The CDR3 bases are TGTGCCAGCAGCTCATATGGACAGGACACAGATACGCAGTATTTT.

This chain uses TRBV29-1 with TRBJ2-7; TRBD2 might be the D (5 bases). There are 13 residues in the CDR3. From germline, CDR1 is SQVTM and CDR2 ANQGSEA. Trimming cost V 4 bases and J 3 bases, with 13 bases left between them. Here the CDR3 DNA reads TGCAGCGTTGTCGGAGGCGGTGGCTACGAGCAGTACTTC. Its translation: CSVVGGGGYEQYF.

In this sample, this clone turned up once. V usage is TRBV15 and J usage is TRBJ1-1; the D gene is possibly TRBD1 (5 bases). The CDR3 extends over 13 amino acids. Germline values: CDR1 LNHNV, CDR2 YYDKDF (reference sequence). V was pared by 0 bases and J by 4 bases, with 6 bases between. Written as DNA, the CDR3 is TGTGCCACCAGCAGAGAAAGGGGCACTGAAGCTTTCTTT. This translates into CATSRERGTEAFF.

This chain links TRBV7-8 with TRBJ2-1; tentatively, D is TRBD1 (6 bases). In germline, CDR1 is SGHVS, CDR2 FQNEAQ. V was clipped by 4 bases and J by 7 bases, with 14 bases between them. The CDR3 totals 14 residues. CDR3: CASSSTGHGNEQFF. The CDR3 region has the DNA TGTGCCAGCAGCTCAACGGGACACGGGAATGAGCAGTTCTTC.

V is TRBV11-2 and J is TRBJ2-3; D uncertain. The CDR3 runs to 12 residues. Trimming pared 4 bases from V and 0 bases from J, leaving 2 bases between. CDR1 and CDR2 (germline): SGHAT, FQNNGV. The CDR3 DNA sequence: TGTGCCAGCAGCTCTAGCACAGATACGCAGTATTTT. Its protein is CASSSSTDTQYF.

The sample holds a few counts of this clone. The rearrangement uses TRBV9 and TRBJ1-1, with D uncertain. V lost 4 bases to trimming and J lost 6 bases, with 16 bases between them. In germline, CDR1 is SGDLS, CDR2 YYNGEE. The CDR3 spans 14 residues. The CDR3 protein is CASSSPQRSAEAFF. The DNA of the CDR3 is TGTGCCAGCAGCTCCCCGCAGAGGTCAGCTGAAGCTTTCTTT.

The chain joins TRBV7-2 to TRBJ1-2; no clear D. Germline CDR1 SGHTA, CDR2 FQGNSA. Trimming removed 0 bases at V and 4 bases at J, with 6 bases between. The CDR3 consists of 13 residues. CDR3 DNA: TGTGCCAGCAGCTTAGCTACGAGCTATGGCTACACCTTC. It codes for CASSLATSYGYTF.

The rearrangement links TRBV9 to TRBJ1-1; 7 bases agree with TRBD1. The length of the CDR3 is 14 residues. Germline V gene data show CDR1 as SGDLS and CDR2 as YYNGEE. Trimming took 3 bases from V and 2 from J; bases not matched to a gene: 4. For the CDR3, the DNA is TGTGCCAGCAGCGGACAGGGCGGAAACACTGAAGCTTTCTTT. This sequence encodes CASSGQGGNTEAFF.

The V and J genes are TRBV14 and TRBJ1-6; no definite D call. V was shortened by 1 base and J by 7 bases, with 14 bases between the two germline ends. Germline CDR1 is SGHDN and CDR2 is FVKESK. This CDR3 is built from 16 residues. CDR3 in DNA: TGTGCCAGCAGCCAAGTAAGTGCGGCAGAGAATTCACCCCTCCACTTT. It codes for CASSQVSAAENSPLHF.

CDR3 sequence: CASSVSSKDSEAFF. The CDR3 DNA reads as TGTGCCAGCAGCGTAAGTTCGAAGGACAGTGAAGCTTTCTTT. The chain links TRBV9 to TRBJ1-1; tentatively, D is TRBD1 (6 bases). The CDR3 has 14 amino acids. Germline CDR1 SGDLS, CDR2 YYNGEE. Trimming took 1 base from V and 7 from J, leaving 14 bases between them.

The gene calls are TRBV5-4 and TRBJ1-1; perhaps TRBD1 as D (6 bases). The CDR3 runs 14 residues. The V end lost 4 bases, the J end lost 0 bases, and 10 bases lay between the germline ends. Germline V lookup: CDR1 SGHNT, CDR2 YYREEE (reference sequence). CDR3 loop: CASSKGQMNTEAFF. CDR3 coding DNA: TGTGCCAGCAGCAAAGGACAGATGAACACTGAAGCTTTCTTT. The full variable domain, in which reference TRBV5-4 and TRBJ1-1 provide the parts outside the CDR3, is ETGVTQSPTHLIKTRGQQVTLRCSSQSGHNTVSWYQQALGQGPQFIFQYYREEENGRGNFPPRFSGLQFPNYSSELNVNALELDDSALYLCASSKGQMNTEAFFGQGTRLTVV.

This clone has a single count. One junction end does not reproduce the germline sequence, and a read error may be involved. The V and J genes are TRBV7-9 and TRBJ1-2; D gene unclear. Germline CDR1 is SEHNR and CDR2 is FQNEAQ (reference sequence). The CDR3 runs to 16 residues. The CDR3 sequence: CSSSSSTTGSHGGYTF. In nucleotides, the CDR3 is TGTTCCAGCAGCTCTTCCACCACGGGGTCACATGGTGGCTACACCTTC.

The V call is TRBV29-1, the J call TRBJ2-1, with TRBD2 matching 10 bases. After removal of 1 base from V and 1 base from J, the junction contained 1 base not matched to a gene. The CDR3 is 15 residues long. Germline V gives CDR1 SQVTM, CDR2 ANQGSEA. CDR3 coding DNA: TGCAGCGTTGAAGTAGCGGGAGGTTCCTACAATGAGCAGTTCTTC. This translates into CSVEVAGGSYNEQFF.

The chain carries TRBV5-4 and TRBJ1-5; tentatively, D is TRBD1 (5 bases). The V end lost 2 bases, the J end lost 2 bases, and 23 bases lay between the germline ends. There are 19 residues in the CDR3. Germline CDR1 reads SGHNT; CDR2 reads YYREEE (reference sequence). In DNA form, the CDR3 reads TGTGCCAGCAGCTTAGGAGCCGGGACCCGGCCGGGGGGCAATCAGCCCCAGCATTTT. Translating gives CASSLGAGTRPGGNQPQHF.

The V call is TRBV5-8, the J call TRBJ2-1, with TRBD1 matching 12 bases. There are 15 residues in the CDR3. Per the germline V gene, CDR1 is SGHTS and CDR2 is YDEGEE. The V and J ends lost 5 bases and 6 bases, in that order; junction bases with no gene match: 6. The CDR3, as DNA: TGTGCCAGCAGAATTCGGGGACAGGGGGCCAATGAGCAGTTCTTC. This gives the protein CASRIRGQGANEQFF.

The sample holds a few counts of this clone. The gene calls are TRBV10-1 and TRBJ2-1; 7 nucleotides agree with TRBD1. Trimming at V came to 3 bases and at J to 2 bases, leaving 10 bases not matched to a gene. CDR1 and CDR2 from the germline V gene are WNHNN and SYGVQD (reference sequence). This CDR3 region has 17 residues. This CDR3 reads CASSDTTGDQAYNEQFF. Here the CDR3 DNA reads TGCGCCAGCAGTGACACTACAGGGGATCAGGCCTACAATGAGCAGTTCTTC.

This clone was found a few times. The chain recombines TRBV10-1 with TRBJ1-1; D unclear. Germline values: CDR1 WNHNN, CDR2 SYGVQD (reference sequence). The CDR3 has 14 amino acids. V was clipped by 0 bases and J by 5 bases, with 10 bases between them. CDR3 sequence (DNA): TGCGCCAGCAGTGAGTCAAGAGGGAGGACTGAAGCTTTCTTT. Its protein is CASSESRGRTEAFF.

This chain links TRBV7-6 with TRBJ2-1; 10 positions match TRBD2. The ends lost 0 bases at V and 5 bases at J; junction bases unmatched: 10. CDR1 SGHVS and CDR2 FNYEAQ come from the germline V gene. This CDR3 is 18 amino acids long. CDR3 protein: CASSLARKGLANNNEQFF. The DNA of the CDR3 is TGTGCCAGCAGCTTAGCGAGGAAGGGACTAGCGAATAACAATGAGCAGTTCTTC.

This chain links TRBV18 with TRBJ2-7, with 8 bases lining up with TRBD1. Trimming cost V 0 bases and J 2 bases; bases outside gene matches: 0. In germline, CDR1 is KGHSH, CDR2 LQKENI. This CDR3 contains 14 residues. The CDR3 loop is CASSPPTGAYEQYF. CDR3 in DNA: TGTGCCAGCTCACCACCGACAGGGGCCTACGAGCAGTACTTC.

The V gene is TRBV12-5, the J gene TRBJ1-1; no reliable D call. The V end was cut by 1 base, the J end by 3 bases, with 6 bases between. Germline assignment: CDR1 LGHNT and CDR2 FRNRAP. The CDR3 loop spans 13 amino acids. The CDR3 spells CASGLGRYTEAFF. The CDR3 DNA follows: TGTGCTAGTGGTTTGGGGCGGTACACTGAAGCTTTCTTT.

V and J are TRBV5-1 and TRBJ2-1, with D perhaps TRBD1 (6 bases). The CDR3 contains 15 residues. V lost 1 base, J lost 8 bases, and 16 bases lay in between. CDR1 and CDR2 from the germline V gene are SGHRS and YFSETQ. The CDR3 loop reads CASSLNRVLSDEQFF. CDR3 nucleotide sequence: TGCGCCAGCAGCTTGAACAGGGTCCTTTCGGATGAGCAGTTCTTC.

In DNA form, the CDR3 reads TGTGCCAGCAGTTGGGGGGACAGGTCCTACGAGCAGTACTTC. This gives the protein CASSWGDRSYEQYF. The V call is TRBV6-6, the J call TRBJ2-5, with 8 bases matching TRBD1. The J call could be wrong; TRBJ2-7 is a better fit for the DNA end. Germline-derived CDR1 and CDR2 are MNHNY and SVGAGI (reference sequence). This CDR3 region has 14 residues.

This chain connects TRBV6-5 to TRBJ1-1; the D gene is possibly TRBD1 (6 bases). Trimming left V 6 bases short and J 3 bases short, with 8 bases between. Germline values: CDR1 MNHEY, CDR2 SVGAGI. This CDR3 has 12 residues. CDR3 nucleotide sequence: TGTGCCAGCAGCCAGGGGTACACTGAAGCTTTCTTT. Encoded protein: CASSQGYTEAFF.

This chain links TRBV11-2 with TRBJ2-2, with a tentative D call TRBD2 (6 bases). This CDR3 region has 14 residues. Trimming stripped 4 bases from V and 2 bases from J, with 8 bases between. Per germline, CDR1 SGHAT and CDR2 FQNNGV. The CDR3 coding sequence is TGTGCCAGCAGCTGGGACTTTAACACCGGGGAGCTGTTTTTT. Protein product: CASSWDFNTGELFF.

The sample holds a few counts of this clone. J is TRBJ2-6 and V is TRBV5-1, with D possibly matching TRBD2 (5 bases). The CDR3 runs 15 residues. V was clipped by 0 bases and J by 2 bases, with 6 bases between them. CDR1 and CDR2 from the germline V gene are SGHRS and YFSETQ. For the CDR3, the DNA is TGCGCCAGCAGCTTGGACGGGGCTGGGGCCAACGTCCTGACTTTC. It specifies CASSLDGAGANVLTF.

The chain has TRBV7-8 and TRBJ2-7, with a tentative D call TRBD1 (5 bases). The CDR3 covers 13 residues. Per germline, CDR1 SGHVS and CDR2 FQNEAQ. V lost 5 bases to trimming and J lost 1 base, with 9 bases between them. The CDR3 DNA sequence: TGTGCCAGCAGCCGACCAGGGTCCTACGAGCAGTACGTC. Its protein is CASSRPGSYEQYV.

The chain uses TRBV9 and TRBJ2-1, with D possibly matching TRBD1 (6 bases). The germline CDR1 and CDR2 sequences are SGDLS and YYNGEE. The CDR3 has 14 residues. Between the trimmed V and J ends, which lost 3 bases and 3 bases, there was a span of 10 bases. CDR3 in amino acids: CASSARQDYNEQFF. CDR3 sequence (DNA): TGTGCCAGCAGCGCCAGACAGGACTACAATGAGCAGTTCTTC.